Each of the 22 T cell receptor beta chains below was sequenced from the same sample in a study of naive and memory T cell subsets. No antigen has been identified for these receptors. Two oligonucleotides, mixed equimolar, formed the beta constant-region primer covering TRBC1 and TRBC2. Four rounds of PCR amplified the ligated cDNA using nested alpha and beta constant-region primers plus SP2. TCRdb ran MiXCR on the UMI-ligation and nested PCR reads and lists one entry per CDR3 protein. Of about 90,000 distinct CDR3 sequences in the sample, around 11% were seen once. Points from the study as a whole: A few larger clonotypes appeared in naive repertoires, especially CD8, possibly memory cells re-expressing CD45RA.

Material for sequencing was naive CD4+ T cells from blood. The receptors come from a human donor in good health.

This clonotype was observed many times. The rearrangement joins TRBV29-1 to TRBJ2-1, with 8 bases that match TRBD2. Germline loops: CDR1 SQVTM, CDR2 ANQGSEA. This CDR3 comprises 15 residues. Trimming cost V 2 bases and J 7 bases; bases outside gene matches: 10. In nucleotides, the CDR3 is TGCAGCGTTGAAAGGGTTGCGGGAGGTCGGAATGAGCAGTTCTTC. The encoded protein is CSVERVAGGRNEQFF.

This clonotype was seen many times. Here the CDR3 reads CASSLVGQETQYF. The CDR3 bases are TGTGCCAGCAGCTTAGTCGGACAAGAGACCCAGTACTTC. The V call is TRBV7-2, the J call TRBJ2-5; D call uncertain. The length of the CDR3 is 13 residues. V lost 1 base, J lost 2 bases, and 5 bases lay in between. CDR1 is SGHTA and CDR2 is FQGNSA in the germline V gene. The full variable domain, completed using reference TRBV7-2 and TRBJ2-5, is GAGVSQSPSNKVTEKGKDVELRCDPISGHTALYWYRQSLGQGLEFLIYFQGNSAPDKSGLPSDRFSAERTGGSVSTLTIQRTQQEDSAVYLCASSLVGQETQYFGPGTRLLVL.

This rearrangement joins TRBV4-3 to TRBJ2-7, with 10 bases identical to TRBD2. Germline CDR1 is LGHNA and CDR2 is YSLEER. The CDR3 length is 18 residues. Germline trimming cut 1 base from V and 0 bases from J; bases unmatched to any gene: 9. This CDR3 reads CASSQGRGSGRPSYEQYF. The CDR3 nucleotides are TGCGCCAGCAGCCAAGGGAGGGGTAGCGGGAGGCCCTCCTACGAGCAGTACTTC.

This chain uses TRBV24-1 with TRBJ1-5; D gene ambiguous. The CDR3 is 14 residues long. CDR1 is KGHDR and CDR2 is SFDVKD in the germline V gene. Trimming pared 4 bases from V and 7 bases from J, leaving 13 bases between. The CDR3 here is CATSDAALSQPQHF. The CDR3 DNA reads TGTGCCACCAGTGACGCCGCCCTCTCCCAGCCCCAGCATTTT.

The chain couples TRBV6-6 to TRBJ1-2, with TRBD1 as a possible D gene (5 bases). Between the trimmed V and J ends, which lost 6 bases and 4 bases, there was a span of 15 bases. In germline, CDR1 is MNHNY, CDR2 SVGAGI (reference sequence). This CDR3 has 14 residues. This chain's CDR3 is CASSQDGGAYGYTF. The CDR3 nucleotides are TGTGCCAGCAGCCAGGACGGAGGGGCCTATGGCTACACCTTC.

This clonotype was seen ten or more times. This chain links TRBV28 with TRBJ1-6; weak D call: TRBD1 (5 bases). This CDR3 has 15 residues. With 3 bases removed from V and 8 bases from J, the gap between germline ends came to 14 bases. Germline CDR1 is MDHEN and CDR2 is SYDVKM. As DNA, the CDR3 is TGTGCCAGCAGTTTTCCGGGGGTCCCCGATTCACCCCTCCACTTT. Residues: CASSFPGVPDSPLHF.

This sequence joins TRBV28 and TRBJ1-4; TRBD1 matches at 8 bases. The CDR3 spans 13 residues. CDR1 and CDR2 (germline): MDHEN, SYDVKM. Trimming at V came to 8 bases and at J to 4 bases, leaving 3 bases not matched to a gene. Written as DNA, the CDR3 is TGTGCCAGCTCGACAGGGGTTAATGAAAAACTGTTTTTT. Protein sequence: CASSTGVNEKLFF.

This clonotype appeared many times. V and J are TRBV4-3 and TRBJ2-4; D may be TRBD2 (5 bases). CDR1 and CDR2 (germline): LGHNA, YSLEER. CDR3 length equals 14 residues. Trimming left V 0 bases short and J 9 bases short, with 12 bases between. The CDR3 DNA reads TGCGCCAGCAGCCAAGAGCGGGTAGTACCCATTCAGTACTTC. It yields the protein CASSQERVVPIQYF.

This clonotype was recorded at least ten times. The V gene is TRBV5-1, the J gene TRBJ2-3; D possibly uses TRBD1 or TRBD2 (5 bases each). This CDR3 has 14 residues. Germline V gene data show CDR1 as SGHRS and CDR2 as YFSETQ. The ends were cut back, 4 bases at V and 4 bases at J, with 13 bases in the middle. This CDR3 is CASSLGVLPDTQYF. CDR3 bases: TGCGCCAGCAGCCTGGGGGTCCTCCCAGATACGCAGTATTTT.

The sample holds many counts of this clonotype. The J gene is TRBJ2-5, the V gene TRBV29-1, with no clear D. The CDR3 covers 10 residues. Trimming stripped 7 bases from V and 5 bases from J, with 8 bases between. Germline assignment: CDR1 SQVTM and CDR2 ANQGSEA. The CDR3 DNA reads TGCAGCGGCTTAGGGGAGACCCAGTACTTC. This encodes CSGLGETQYF.

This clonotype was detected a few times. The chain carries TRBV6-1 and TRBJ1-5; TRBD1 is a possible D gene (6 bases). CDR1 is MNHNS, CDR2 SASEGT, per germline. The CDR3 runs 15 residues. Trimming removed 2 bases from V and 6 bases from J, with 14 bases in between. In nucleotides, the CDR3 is TGTGCCAGCAGTGAACGGAGGCAGGGGAGTCAGCCCCAGCATTTT. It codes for CASSERRQGSQPQHF.

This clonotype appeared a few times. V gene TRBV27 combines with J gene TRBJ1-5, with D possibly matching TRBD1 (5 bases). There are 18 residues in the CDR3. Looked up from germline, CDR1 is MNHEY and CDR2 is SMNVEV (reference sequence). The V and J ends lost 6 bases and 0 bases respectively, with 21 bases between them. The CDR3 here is CASRKTGTKGYSNQPQHF. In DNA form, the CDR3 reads TGTGCCAGCAGGAAAACAGGAACGAAGGGTTATAGCAATCAGCCCCAGCATTTT.

The CDR3 DNA follows: TGTGCCAGCACCCAAGCGGGGAGCTCCTACAATGAGCAGTTCTTC. It specifies CASTQAGSSYNEQFF. The J gene is TRBJ2-1, the V gene TRBV2, with 7 bases lining up with TRBD2. This CDR3 region has 15 residues. With 7 bases clipped from V and 0 bases from J, the junction kept 6 bases outside the gene matches. Germline-derived CDR1 and CDR2 are SNHLY and FYNNEI. The whole variable domain, remainder taken from reference TRBV2 and TRBJ2-1, is EPEVTQTPSHQVTQMGQEVILRCVPISNHLYFYWYRQILGQKVEFLVSFYNNEISEKSEIFDDQFSVERPDGSNFTLKIRSTKLEDSAMYFCASTQAGSSYNEQFFGPGTRLTVL.

The CDR3 spells CASSLVGGTDNSPLHF. In nucleotides, the CDR3 is TGTGCCAGCAGTTTAGTAGGGGGGACAGATAATTCACCCCTCCACTTT. V usage is TRBV12-3 or TRBV12-4 and J usage is TRBJ1-6, with TRBD1 matching 7 bases. The CDR3 is 16 amino acids. J lost 5 bases, V lost 1 base, and 5 bases had no gene match.

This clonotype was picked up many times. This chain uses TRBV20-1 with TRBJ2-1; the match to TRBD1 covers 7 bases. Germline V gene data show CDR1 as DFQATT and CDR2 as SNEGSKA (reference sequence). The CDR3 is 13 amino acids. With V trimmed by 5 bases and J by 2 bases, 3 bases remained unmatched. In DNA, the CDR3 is TGCAGTGCTGGGACAGTGGCCTACAATGAGCAGTTCTTC. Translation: CSAGTVAYNEQFF.

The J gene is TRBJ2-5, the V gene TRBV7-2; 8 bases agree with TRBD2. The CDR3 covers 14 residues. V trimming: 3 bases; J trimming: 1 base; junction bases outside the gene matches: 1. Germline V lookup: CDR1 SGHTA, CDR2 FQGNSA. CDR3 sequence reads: CASSFAGGQETQYF. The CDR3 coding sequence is TGTGCCAGCAGCTTCGCGGGAGGCCAAGAGACCCAGTACTTC.

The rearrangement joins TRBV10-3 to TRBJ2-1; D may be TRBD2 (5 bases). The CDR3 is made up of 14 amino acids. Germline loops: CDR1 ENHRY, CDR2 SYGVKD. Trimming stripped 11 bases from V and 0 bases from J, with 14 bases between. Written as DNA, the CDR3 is TGTGCCGCCGGCGGGCAAAGCTCCTACAATGAGCAGTTCTTC. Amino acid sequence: CAAGGQSSYNEQFF.

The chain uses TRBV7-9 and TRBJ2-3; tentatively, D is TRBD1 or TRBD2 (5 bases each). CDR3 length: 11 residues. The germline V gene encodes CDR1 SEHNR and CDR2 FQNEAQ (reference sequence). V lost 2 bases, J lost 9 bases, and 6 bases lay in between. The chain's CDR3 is CASSLWGTQYF. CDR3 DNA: TGTGCCAGCAGCTTATGGGGGACGCAGTATTTT.

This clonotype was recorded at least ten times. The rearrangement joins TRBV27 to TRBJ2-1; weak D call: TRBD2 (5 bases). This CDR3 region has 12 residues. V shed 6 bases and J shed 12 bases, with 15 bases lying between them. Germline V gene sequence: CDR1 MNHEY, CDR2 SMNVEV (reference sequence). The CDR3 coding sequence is TGTGCCAGCAGGGCCCGGACTGCTGGGCAGTTCTTC. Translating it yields CASRARTAGQFF.

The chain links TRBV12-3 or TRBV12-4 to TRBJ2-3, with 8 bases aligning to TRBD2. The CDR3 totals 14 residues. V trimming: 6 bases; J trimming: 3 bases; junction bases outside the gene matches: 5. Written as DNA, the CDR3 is TGTGCCAGCAGCCAGCGGGAGCGGACAGATACGCAGTATTTT. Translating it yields CASSQRERTDTQYF.

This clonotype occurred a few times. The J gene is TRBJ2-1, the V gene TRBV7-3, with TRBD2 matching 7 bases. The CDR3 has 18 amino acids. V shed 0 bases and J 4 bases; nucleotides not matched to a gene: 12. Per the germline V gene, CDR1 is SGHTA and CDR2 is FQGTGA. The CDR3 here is CASSLTPISGKGYNEQFF. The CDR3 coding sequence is TGTGCCAGCAGCTTAACCCCTATAAGCGGGAAGGGGTACAATGAGCAGTTCTTC.

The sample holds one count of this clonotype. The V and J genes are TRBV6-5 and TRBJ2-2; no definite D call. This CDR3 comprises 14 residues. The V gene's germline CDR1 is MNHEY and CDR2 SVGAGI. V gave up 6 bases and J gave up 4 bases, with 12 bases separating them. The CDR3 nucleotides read TGTGCCAGCAGCCCTCCAACGCGCACCGGGGAGCTGTTTTTT. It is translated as CASSPPTRTGELFF.